The 15 T cell receptor beta chains below all came from one sample that was sequenced in a study of blood T cell repertoires in COVID-19. TCRdb's table, derived via immunoSEQ multiplex PCR, lists solely in-frame clones and lacks some. This table holds roughly 370,000 clones, around nine tenths found once. The sequenced sample consisted of PBMCs or T cells enriched from blood (not recorded which). These receptors all come from a woman between 50 and 59 years old who had recovered from COVID-19.

The chain couples TRBV19 to TRBJ2-7; a weak D match, TRBD1 (6 bases). The germline V gene has CDR1 LNHDA and CDR2 SQIVND (reference sequence). CDR3 size: 14 residues. V was clipped by 5 bases and J by 1 base, with 12 bases between them. CDR3 sequence reads: CASSGTSLSYEQYF. The CDR3 DNA reads TGTGCCAGTAGTGGGACATCGCTTTCCTACGAGCAGTACTTC.

The chain is built from TRBV29-1 and TRBJ1-1, with D hard to call. Between the trimmed V and J ends, which lost 7 bases and 5 bases, there was a span of 8 bases. Germline lookup yields CDR1 SQVTM and CDR2 ANQGSEA. CDR3 length: 10 amino acids. CDR3 residues: CSGTGTEAFF. The CDR3 DNA reads as TGCAGCGGGACGGGGACTGAAGCTTTCTTT.

This chain connects TRBV7-2 to TRBJ2-7; 10 bases are shared with TRBD1. Germline V gene lookup returns CDR1 SGHTA and CDR2 FQGNSA. The ends lost 5 bases at V and 2 bases at J; junction bases unmatched: 6. This CDR3 has 15 residues. CDR3 amino acids: CASSLRTGGPYEQYF. In nucleotides, the CDR3 is TGTGCCAGCAGCCTAAGGACAGGGGGTCCCTACGAGCAGTACTTC. Filled out from reference TRBV7-2 and TRBJ2-7, the complete variable domain reads GAGVSQSPSNKVTEKGKDVELRCDPISGHTALYWYRQSLGQGLEFLIYFQGNSAPDKSGLPSDRFSAERTGGSVSTLTIQRTQQEDSAVYLCASSLRTGGPYEQYFGPGTRLTVT.

The genes are TRBV10-2 and TRBJ1-6, with TRBD1 matching 7 bases. Trimming removed 8 bases from V and 8 bases from J; junction bases left unmatched: 9. CDR3 length: 14 amino acids. CDR1 and CDR2 (germline): WSHSY, SAAADI. The CDR3: CASLQGNRHSPLHF. CDR3 bases: TGCGCCAGCCTACAGGGGAATAGGCATTCACCCCTCCACTTT.

This chain links TRBV9 with TRBJ2-3, with 9 nucleotides matching TRBD2. Germline CDR1 reads SGDLS; CDR2 reads YYNGEE. The CDR3 is made up of 18 amino acids. Unmatched junction bases numbered 10, after V lost 0 bases and J lost 2 bases. For the CDR3, the DNA is TGTGCCAGCAGCGTAGTAGTTGGAGCGGGGGGCACCACAGATACGCAGTATTTT. This encodes CASSVVVGAGGTTDTQYF.

The J gene is TRBJ2-4, the V gene TRBV5-4, with 7 bases lining up with TRBD1. V lost 4 bases, J lost 1 base, and 2 bases stayed unmatched. The V gene's germline CDR1 is SGHNT and CDR2 YYREEE (reference sequence). This CDR3 region has 14 residues. CDR3 DNA: TGTGCCAGCAGCATACAGGGGGCCAAAAACATTCAGTACTTC. As protein: CASSIQGAKNIQYF.

This sequence joins TRBV7-9 and TRBJ1-6, with D unresolved. Germline assignment: CDR1 SEHNR and CDR2 FQNEAQ (reference sequence). V lost 3 bases to trimming and J lost 7 bases, with 13 bases between them. This CDR3 has 15 residues. CDR3 DNA sequence: TGTGCCAGCAGCTTGGTAGCGGAGGGCAATTCACCCCTCCACTTT. This sequence encodes CASSLVAEGNSPLHF.

V usage is TRBV7-9 and J usage is TRBJ2-7; D possibly corresponds to TRBD1 (6 bases). V shed 4 bases and J shed 2 bases, with 15 bases lying between them. The V gene's germline CDR1 is SEHNR and CDR2 FQNEAQ (reference sequence). The CDR3 contains 15 residues. The CDR3 reads CASSYPGHAPYEQYF. In DNA, the CDR3 is TGTGCCAGCAGCTACCCGGGACACGCACCCTACGAGCAGTACTTC. Looking up the rest from reference TRBV7-9 and TRBJ2-7 gives the full variable domain: DTGVSQNPRHKITKRGQNVTFRCDPISEHNRLYWYRQTLGQGPEFLTYFQNEAQLEKSRLLSDRFSAERPKGSFSTLEIQRTEQGDSAMYLCASSYPGHAPYEQYFGPGTRLTVT.

V gene TRBV30 combines with J gene TRBJ1-2; 9 nucleotides match TRBD1. The V gene's germline CDR1 is GTSNPN and CDR2 SVGIG (reference sequence). There are 13 residues in the CDR3. The CDR3 DNA sequence: TGTGCTTACGGGACAGGGTCCCCCTATGGCTACACCTTC. This gives the protein CAYGTGSPYGYTF. Supplemented by reference TRBV30 and TRBJ1-2, the full variable domain reads SQTIHQWPATLVQPVGSPLSLECTVEGTSNPNLYWYRQAAGRGLQLLFYSVGIGQISSEVPQNLSASRPQDRQFILSSKKLLLSDSGFYLCAYGTGSPYGYTFGSGTRLTVV.

The chain employs TRBV9 and TRBJ2-3; unclear D gene. Germline CDR1 reads SGDLS; CDR2 reads YYNGEE. The V gene lost 3 bases and the J gene lost 4 bases, with 9 bases spanning the gap. This CDR3 region has 13 residues. The CDR3 DNA reads TGTGCCAGCAGCGAAAATTCCGCAGATACGCAGTATTTT. Its translation: CASSENSADTQYF.

The rearrangement joins TRBV5-1 to TRBJ1-2; D is perhaps TRBD1 (5 bases). The length of the CDR3 is 13 residues. Per the germline V gene, CDR1 is SGHRS and CDR2 is YFSETQ. V shed 4 bases and J shed 4 bases, with 11 bases lying between them. CDR3 loop: CASSRGGAYGYTF. The CDR3 DNA reads TGCGCCAGCAGCCGGGGGGGAGCCTATGGCTACACCTTC.

The chain is built from TRBV5-1 and TRBJ1-2; TRBD1 agrees at 7 bases. Per germline, CDR1 SGHRS and CDR2 YFSETQ. The CDR3 has 13 amino acids. The junction had 2 bases not matched to a gene; V was cut back by 4 bases and J by 2 bases. The CDR3 is CASSGQVNYGYTF. CDR3 DNA: TGCGCCAGCAGCGGACAGGTCAACTATGGCTACACCTTC.

This clone was recorded only once. The gene calls are TRBV6-4 and TRBJ2-3, with 10 bases lining up with TRBD2. The length of the CDR3 is 15 residues. Germline V gene sequence: CDR1 MRHNA, CDR2 SNTAGT. J gave up 5 bases and V 2 bases, and 4 bases lay outside the gene matches. The CDR3 bases are TGTGCCAGCAGTGACCGAGCGGGGGGGCGAGATACGCAGTATTTT. It translates to CASSDRAGGRDTQYF.

The genes are TRBV7-6 and TRBJ1-5, with D possibly matching TRBD1 (5 bases). The CDR3 extends over 16 amino acids. V was shortened by 5 bases and J by 7 bases, with 21 bases between the two germline ends. CDR1 SGHVS and CDR2 FNYEAQ come from the germline V gene. CDR3 DNA sequence: TGTGCCAGCAGCCCCCGGGGGGGGTGGGAAAACCAGCCCCAGCATTTT. Its protein is CASSPRGGWENQPQHF.

The rearrangement links TRBV6-5 to TRBJ1-5, with 7 bases that match TRBD1. The CDR3 loop spans 14 amino acids. Germline V lookup: CDR1 MNHEY, CDR2 SVGAGI. The V segment lost 6 bases and the J segment 3 bases; nucleotides outside the gene matches: 5. The CDR3 protein is CASRQGRVNQPQHF. DNA for the CDR3: TGTGCCAGCAGACAGGGGCGGGTCAATCAGCCCCAGCATTTT.